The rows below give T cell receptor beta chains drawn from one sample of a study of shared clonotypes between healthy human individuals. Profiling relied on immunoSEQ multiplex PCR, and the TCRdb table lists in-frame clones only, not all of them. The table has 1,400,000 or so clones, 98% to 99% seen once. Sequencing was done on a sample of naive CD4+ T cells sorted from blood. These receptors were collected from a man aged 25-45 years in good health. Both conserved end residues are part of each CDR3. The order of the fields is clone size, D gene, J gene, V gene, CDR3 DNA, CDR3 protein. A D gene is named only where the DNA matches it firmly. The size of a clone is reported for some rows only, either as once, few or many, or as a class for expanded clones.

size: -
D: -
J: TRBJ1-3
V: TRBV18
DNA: TGTGCCAGCTCACCACCCGGAAACACCATATATTTT
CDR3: CASSPPGNTIYF

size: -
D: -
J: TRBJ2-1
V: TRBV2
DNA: TGTGCCAGCTGCCGACAGGCGAGCTCCTACAATGAGCAGTTCTTC
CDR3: CASCRQASSYNEQFF

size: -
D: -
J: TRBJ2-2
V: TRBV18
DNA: TGTGCCAGCTCACCACTTCCAGGGACCGGGGAGCTGTTTTTT
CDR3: CASSPLPGTGELFF

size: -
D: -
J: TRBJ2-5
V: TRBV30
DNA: TGTGCCTGGAGTGGACAGGCCCAAGAGACCCAGTACTTC
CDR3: CAWSGQAQETQYF

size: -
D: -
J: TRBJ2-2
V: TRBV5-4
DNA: TGTGCCAGCAGCAAACGGGATCGTGGGGACCGGGAGCTGTTTTTT
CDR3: CASSKRDRGDRELFF

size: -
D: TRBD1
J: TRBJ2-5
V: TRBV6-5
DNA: TGTGCCAGCAGTTGGGACAGGGAAGAGACCCAGTACTTC
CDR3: CASSWDREETQYF

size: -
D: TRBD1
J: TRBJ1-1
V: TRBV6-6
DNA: TGTGCCAGCAGTTACGGCCCGACAGGGGGTCGCACTGAAGCTTTCTTT
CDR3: CASSYGPTGGRTEAFF

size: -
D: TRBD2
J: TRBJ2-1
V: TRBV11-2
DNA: TGTGCCAGCAGCTTAGAGTTGGCGGGAGGTCGTGAGCAGTTCTTC
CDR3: CASSLELAGGREQFF

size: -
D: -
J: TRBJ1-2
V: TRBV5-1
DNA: TGCGCCAGCAGCTTGGAACGGACCCGCTATGGCTACACCTTC
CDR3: CASSLERTRYGYTF

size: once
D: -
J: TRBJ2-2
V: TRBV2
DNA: TGTGCCAGCAGCCCCAGGGTCCGGGGCACCGGGGAGCTGTTTTTT
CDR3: CASSPRVRGTGELFF

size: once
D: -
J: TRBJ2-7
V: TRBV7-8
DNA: TGTGCCAGCAGCTTAGCTTCACAACTCTACGAGCAGTACTTC
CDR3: CASSLASQLYEQYF

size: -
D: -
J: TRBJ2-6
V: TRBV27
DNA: TGTGCCAGCAGGACCGCGGGACTCTTAAGCTCTGGGGCCAACGTCCTGACTTTC
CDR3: CASRTAGLLSSGANVLTF

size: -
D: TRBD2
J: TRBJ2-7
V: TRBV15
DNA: TGTGCCACCAGCAGAGATCCCCCCAACGCGGGGGTCTACGAGCAGTACTTC
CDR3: CATSRDPPNAGVYEQYF

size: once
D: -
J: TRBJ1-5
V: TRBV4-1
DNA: TGCGCCAGCAGCCAAGTTGCTCGGCATCAGCCCCAGCATTTT
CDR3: CASSQVARHQPQHF

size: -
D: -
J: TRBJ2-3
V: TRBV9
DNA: TGTGCCAGCAGCGTAGGAGGAATTTCGGCAGATACGCAGTATTTT
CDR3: CASSVGGISADTQYF

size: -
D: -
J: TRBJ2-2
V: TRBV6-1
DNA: TGTGCCAGCGCCCGGGACGAAAACACCGGGGAGCTGTTTTTT
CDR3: CASARDENTGELFF

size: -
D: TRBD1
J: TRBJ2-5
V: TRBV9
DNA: TGTGCCAGCAGCCCCCGACAGGGATCGGGGACCCAGTACTTC
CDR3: CASSPRQGSGTQYF

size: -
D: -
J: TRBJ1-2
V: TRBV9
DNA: TGTGCCAGCAGCCCCCCCGACAGTAGTTACTATGGCTACACCTTC
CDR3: CASSPPDSSYYGYTF

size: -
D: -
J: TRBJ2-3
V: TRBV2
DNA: TGTGCCAGCAGTGAGGCCAGGGGAACAGATACGCAGTATTTT
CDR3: CASSEARGTDTQYF

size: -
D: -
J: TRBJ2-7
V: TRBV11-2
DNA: TGTGCCAGCAGCTTAGAAGGGAGGAACTCCTACGAGCAGTACTTC
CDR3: CASSLEGRNSYEQYF

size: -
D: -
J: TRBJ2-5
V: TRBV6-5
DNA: TGTGCCAGCAGTTGGAAACAAGAGACCCAGTACTTC
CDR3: CASSWKQETQYF

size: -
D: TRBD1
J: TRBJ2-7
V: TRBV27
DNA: TGTGCCAGCAGTTTTGAGTATGGAACCCGGGGACAGGGGTTAGACGAGCAGTACTTC
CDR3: CASSFEYGTRGQGLDEQYF

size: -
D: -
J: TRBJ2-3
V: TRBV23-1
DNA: TGCGCCAGCAGTCAAAGACAGGAGATCACAGATACGCAGTATTTT
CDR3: CASSQRQEITDTQYF

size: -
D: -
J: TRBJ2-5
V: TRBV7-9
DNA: TGTGCCAGCACCCAGATTAGTGGAGAGACCCAGTACTTC
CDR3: CASTQISGETQYF

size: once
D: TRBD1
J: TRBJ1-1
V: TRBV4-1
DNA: TGCGCCAGCAGCCAAGCGGGACAGAGGAACACTGAAGCTTTCTTT
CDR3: CASSQAGQRNTEAFF

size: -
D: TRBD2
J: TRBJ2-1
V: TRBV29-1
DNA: TGCAGCGTCCTCGGTCTAGCGGGAGCGAACAATGAGCAGTTCTTC
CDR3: CSVLGLAGANNEQFF

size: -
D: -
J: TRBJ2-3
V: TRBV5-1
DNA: TGCGCCAGCAGCTCACAGGGGCGGGAGGATACGCAGTATTTT
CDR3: CASSSQGREDTQYF

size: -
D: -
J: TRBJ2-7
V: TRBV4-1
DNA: TGCGCCAGCAGCTCCCGGCCGGAAACCGAGGAGCAGTACTTC
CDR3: CASSSRPETEEQYF

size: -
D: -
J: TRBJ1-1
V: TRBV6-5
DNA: TGTGCCAGCAGTTCTATGCGGGGCAACACTGAAGCTTTCTTT
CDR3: CASSSMRGNTEAFF

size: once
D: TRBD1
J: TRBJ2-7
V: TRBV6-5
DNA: TGTGCCGCCGGGACAGCCGCCTACGAGCAGTACTTC
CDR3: CAAGTAAYEQYF

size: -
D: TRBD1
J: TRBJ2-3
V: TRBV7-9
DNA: TGTGCCAGCAGCTTAGCGGGACAGGGGCCCCGGACGCAGTATTTT
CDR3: CASSLAGQGPRTQYF

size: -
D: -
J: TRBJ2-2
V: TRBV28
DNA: TGTGCCAGCACGGCGAACACCGGGGAGCTGTTTTTT
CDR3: CASTANTGELFF

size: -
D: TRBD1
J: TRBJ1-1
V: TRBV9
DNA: TGTGCCAGCAGCGATAACAGGGGAGGATTGGCTTTCTTT
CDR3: CASSDNRGGLAFF

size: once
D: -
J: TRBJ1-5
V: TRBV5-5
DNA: TGTGCCAGCAGCTTGGATGGGGGGAATCAGCCCCAGCATTTT
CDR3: CASSLDGGNQPQHF

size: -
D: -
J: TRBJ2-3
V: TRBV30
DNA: TGTGCCTGGAGTTGGTCCAGTGCTAGCACAGATACGCAGTATTTT
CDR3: CAWSWSSASTDTQYF

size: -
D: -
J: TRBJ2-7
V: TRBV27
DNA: TGTGCCAGCAGTTTAGACTATTCGGGAGAGCAGTACTTC
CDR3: CASSLDYSGEQYF

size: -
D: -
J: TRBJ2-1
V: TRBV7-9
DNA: TGTGCCAGCAGCCGGGAAGCCTACAATGAGCAGTTCTTC
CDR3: CASSREAYNEQFF

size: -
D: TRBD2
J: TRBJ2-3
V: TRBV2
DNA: TGTGCCAGCACCCCGCGGGCTAGCGGGAGCACAGATACGCAGTATTTT
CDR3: CASTPRASGSTDTQYF

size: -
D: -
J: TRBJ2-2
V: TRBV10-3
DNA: TGTGCCATGGGGACTTTCCAAATCCAGAACACCGGGGAGCTGTTTTTT
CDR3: CAMGTFQIQNTGELFF

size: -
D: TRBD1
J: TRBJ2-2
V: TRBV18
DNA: TGTGCCAGCTCGCACACGACAGGGGCGAACACCGGGGAGCTGTTTTTT
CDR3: CASSHTTGANTGELFF

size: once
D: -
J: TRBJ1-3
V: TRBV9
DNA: TGTGCCAGCAGCGTCAGGGGAACCTCTGGAAACACCATATATTTT
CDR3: CASSVRGTSGNTIYF

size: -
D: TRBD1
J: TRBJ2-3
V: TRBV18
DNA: TGTGCCAGCTCACCGGGACAGGGCGGCACAGATACGCAGTATTTT
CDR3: CASSPGQGGTDTQYF

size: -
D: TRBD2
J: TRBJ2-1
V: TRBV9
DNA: TGTGCCAGCAGCGTAGGAGCGGGAGGGTACAATGAGCAGTTCTTC
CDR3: CASSVGAGGYNEQFF

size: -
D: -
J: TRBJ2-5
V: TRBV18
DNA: TGTGCCAGCTCCCCCGAAAGGGTCGAGACCCAGTACTTC
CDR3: CASSPERVETQYF

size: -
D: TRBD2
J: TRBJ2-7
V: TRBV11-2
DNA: TGTGCCAGCAGCTTAGGACTAGCCGGCGAGCAGTACTTC
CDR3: CASSLGLAGEQYF

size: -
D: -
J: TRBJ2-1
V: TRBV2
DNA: TGTGCCAGCAGTGAGAAGCAGGGGTGGGGCAATGAGCAGTTCTTC
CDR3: CASSEKQGWGNEQFF

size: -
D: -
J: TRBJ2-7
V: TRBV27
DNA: TGTGCCAGCAGTTTAACCCAGACAGCCTCCTACGAGCAGTACTTC
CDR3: CASSLTQTASYEQYF

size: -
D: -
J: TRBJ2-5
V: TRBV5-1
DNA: TGCGCCAGCAGCTTGTCCGGGCTGGAGACCCAGTACTTC
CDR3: CASSLSGLETQYF

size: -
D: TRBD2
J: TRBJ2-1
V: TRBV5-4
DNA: TGTGCCAGCAGTGAATTAGGGACTAGCGGGAGAATCTACAATGAGCAGTTCTTC
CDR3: CASSELGTSGRIYNEQFF

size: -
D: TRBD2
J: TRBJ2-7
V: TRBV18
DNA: TGTGCCAGCTCACCAATCCGCGGGAGCATCTACGAGCAGTACTTC
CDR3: CASSPIRGSIYEQYF

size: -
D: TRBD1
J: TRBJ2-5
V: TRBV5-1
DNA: TGCGCCAGCAGAAAGGACAGGAGTCAAGAGACCCAGTACTTC
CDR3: CASRKDRSQETQYF

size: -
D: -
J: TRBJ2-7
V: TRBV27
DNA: TGTGCCAGCAGTGGTTTTTGGGGGGCTTATGGCGAGCAGTACTTC
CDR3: CASSGFWGAYGEQYF

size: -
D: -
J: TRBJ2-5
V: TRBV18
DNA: TGTGCCAGCTCACCCGGGACGAAAGAGACCCAGTACTTC
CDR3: CASSPGTKETQYF

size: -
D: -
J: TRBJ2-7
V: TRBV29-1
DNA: TGCAGCGTTGGCCCCAGGAGCTCCTACGAGCAGTACTTC
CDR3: CSVGPRSSYEQYF